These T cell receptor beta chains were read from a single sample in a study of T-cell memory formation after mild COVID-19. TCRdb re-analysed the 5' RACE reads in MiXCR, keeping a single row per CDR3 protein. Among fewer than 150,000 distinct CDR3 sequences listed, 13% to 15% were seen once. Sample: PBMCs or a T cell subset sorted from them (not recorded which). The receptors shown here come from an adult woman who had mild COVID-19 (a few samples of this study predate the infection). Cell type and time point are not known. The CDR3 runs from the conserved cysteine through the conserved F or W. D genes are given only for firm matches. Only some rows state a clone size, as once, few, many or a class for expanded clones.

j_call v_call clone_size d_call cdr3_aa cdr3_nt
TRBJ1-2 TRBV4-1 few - CASSQDVWQNYGYTF TGCGCCAGCAGCCAAGATGTATGGCAGAACTATGGCTACACCTTC
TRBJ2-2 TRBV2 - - CASSKYFGTNTGELFF TGTGCCAGCAGTAAATACTTTGGGACAAACACCGGGGAGCTGTTTTTT
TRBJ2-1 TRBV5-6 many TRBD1 CASSHRGNSYNEQFF TGTGCCAGCAGCCACAGGGGTAACTCCTACAATGAGCAGTTCTTC
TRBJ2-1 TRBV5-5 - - CASSSEDSAYNEQFF TGTGCCAGCAGCTCAGAGGACTCAGCTTACAATGAGCAGTTCTTC
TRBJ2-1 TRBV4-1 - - CASSQEVRGMGEQFF TGCGCCAGCAGCCAAGAGGTGAGGGGGATGGGTGAGCAGTTCTTC
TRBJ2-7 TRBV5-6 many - CASSLVGSYEQYF TGTGCCAGCAGCTTGGTGGGTAGCTACGAGCAGTACTTC
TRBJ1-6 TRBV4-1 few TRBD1 CASSQGTGRSPLHF TGCGCCAGCAGCCAAGGGACAGGACGATCACCCCTCCACTTT
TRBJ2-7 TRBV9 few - CASSVGDLPYEQYF TGTGCCAGCAGCGTTGGAGACCTTCCCTACGAGCAGTACTTC
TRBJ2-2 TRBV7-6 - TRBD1 CASSNSGTGRMGELFF TGTGCCAGCAGCAATTCCGGGACAGGGAGGATGGGGGAGCTGTTTTTT
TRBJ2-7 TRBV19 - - CASSIRISSYEQYF TGTGCCAGTAGTATACGGATTTCCTCCTACGAGCAGTACTTC
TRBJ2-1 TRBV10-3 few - CAISESGTDYNEQFF TGTGCCATCAGTGAGTCTGGGACGGATTACAATGAGCAGTTCTTC
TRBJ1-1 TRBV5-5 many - CASSLFGGQDTEAFF TGTGCCAGCAGCTTGTTTGGAGGTCAGGACACTGAAGCTTTCTTT
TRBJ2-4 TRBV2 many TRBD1 CASSLGQGLAKNIQYF TGTGCCAGCAGCCTTGGACAGGGCCTAGCCAAAAACATTCAGTACTTC
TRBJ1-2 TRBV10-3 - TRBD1 CAISELMTGRGYTF TGTGCCATCAGTGAGTTGATGACAGGGAGAGGCTACACCTTC
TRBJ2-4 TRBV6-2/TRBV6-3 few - CASSYSRGLGKNIQYF TGTGCCAGCAGTTACTCGAGGGGTCTCGGCAAAAACATTCAGTACTTC
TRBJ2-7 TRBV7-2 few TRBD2 CASSPLLAGSSYEQYF TGTGCCAGCAGCCCGCTTCTAGCGGGAAGCTCCTACGAGCAGTACTTC
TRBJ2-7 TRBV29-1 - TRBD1 CSVVDRGTREQYF TGCAGCGTTGTGGACAGGGGGACAAGGGAGCAGTACTTC
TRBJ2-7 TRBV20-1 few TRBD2 CSAGGDEQYF TGCAGTGCTGGGGGGGACGAGCAGTACTTC
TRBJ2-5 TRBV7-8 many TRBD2 CASSSRETSGQETQYF TGTGCCAGCAGCTCTAGGGAGACTAGCGGCCAAGAGACCCAGTACTTC
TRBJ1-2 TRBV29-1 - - CSVVGNHYGYTF TGCAGCGTTGTTGGCAACCACTATGGCTACACCTTC
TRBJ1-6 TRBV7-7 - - CASSQGPELNSPLHF TGTGCTAGCAGCCAGGGCCCAGAGTTGAATTCACCCCTCCACTTT
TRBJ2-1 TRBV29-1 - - CSARGGDYNEQFF TGCAGCGCCCGAGGCGGGGATTACAATGAGCAGTTCTTC
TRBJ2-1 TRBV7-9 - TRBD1 CASSPTRQGGREQFF TGTGCCAGCAGCCCAACCCGACAGGGTGGACGTGAGCAGTTCTTC
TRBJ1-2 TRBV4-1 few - CASSQDQTSGLGYTF TGCGCCAGCAGCCAAGATCAGACCTCGGGTCTTGGCTACACCTTC
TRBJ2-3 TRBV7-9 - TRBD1 CASSSLWTGEGDTQYF TGTGCCAGCAGCTCCCTATGGACAGGGGAGGGAGATACGCAGTATTTT
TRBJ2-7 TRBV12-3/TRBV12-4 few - CASSLTSSAEQYF TGTGCCAGCAGTTTAACTAGTTCGGCCGAGCAGTACTTC
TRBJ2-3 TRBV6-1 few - CASSEVPTSTDTQYF TGTGCCAGCAGTGAGGTCCCGACAAGCACAGATACGCAGTATTTT
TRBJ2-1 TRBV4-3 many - CASSPQTWGVSEQFF TGCGCCAGCAGCCCACAGACTTGGGGGGTATCTGAGCAGTTCTTC
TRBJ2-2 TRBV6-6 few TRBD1 CASSYSEIWDSHTGELFF TGTGCCAGCAGTTACTCCGAAATCTGGGACAGTCACACCGGGGAGCTGTTTTTT
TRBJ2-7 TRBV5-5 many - CASSLASGITEQYF TGTGCCAGCAGCTTGGCCTCGGGGATAACGGAGCAGTACTTC
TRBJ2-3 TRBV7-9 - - CASSLDQASSTDTQYF TGTGCCAGCAGCTTAGACCAAGCGAGCAGCACAGATACGCAGTATTTT